The 9 T cell receptor beta chains listed next were all sequenced from one sample in a study of blood T cell repertoires in COVID-19. The table came from immunoSEQ multiplex PCR; TCRdb's copy has only in-frame clones and leaves some out. This sample carries about 250,000 clones, roughly 87% of them seen once, and the ten largest clones take around 2.6%. The source material was PBMCs or T cells enriched from blood (not recorded which). These receptor sequences come from a woman aged 30 to 39 with acute COVID-19.

This clone has just one count. The rearrangement links TRBV6-5 to TRBJ1-1; possible D gene TRBD1, 5 bases. Per the germline V gene, CDR1 is MNHEY and CDR2 is SVGAGI. Trimming pared 0 bases from V and 7 bases from J, leaving 18 bases between. This CDR3 has 16 residues. The CDR3 sequence is CASSYSGIGAFGEAFF. Here the CDR3 DNA reads TGTGCCAGCAGTTACTCGGGTATAGGGGCCTTCGGTGAAGCTTTCTTT.

V usage is TRBV5-4 and J usage is TRBJ1-1; no clear D. Trimming stripped 5 bases from V and 3 bases from J, with 14 bases between. This CDR3 contains 14 residues. Germline lookup yields CDR1 SGHNT and CDR2 YYREEE (reference sequence). The CDR3 nucleotides read TGTGCCAGCAGTTCCTCCGTTACACACACTGAAGCTTTCTTT. This codes for CASSSSVTHTEAFF.

This sequence joins TRBV7-6 and TRBJ1-1; a weak D match, TRBD1 (6 bases). V was trimmed by 0 bases and J by 4 bases, leaving 12 bases between them. CDR1 is SGHVS, CDR2 FNYEAQ, per germline. This CDR3 region has 15 residues. The CDR3 spells CASSLARDTSTEAFF. DNA of the CDR3: TGTGCCAGCAGCTTAGCGAGGGACACCTCCACTGAAGCTTTCTTT.

The chain combines TRBV11-3 with TRBJ2-1, with D perhaps TRBD2 (5 bases). The CDR3 contains 15 residues. The V gene's germline CDR1 is SGHNT and CDR2 YENEEA. V lost 1 base and J 1 base, leaving 8 bases between the germline ends. The CDR3 DNA sequence: TGTGCCAGCAGCTTAGGGGAGACTTCCTACAATGAGCAGTTCTTC. It specifies CASSLGETSYNEQFF.

Turning to this clone: Germline and junction disagree at one end, which may indicate a read error. V usage is TRBV7-7 and J usage is TRBJ2-5; the D gene is possibly TRBD2 (7 bases). The CDR3 totals 15 residues. Germline V gene lookup returns CDR1 SSHAT and CDR2 FNYEAQ (reference sequence). CDR3 residues: CASSPVGGGLKTQYF. For the CDR3, the DNA is TGTGCTAGCAGCCCGGTTGGGGGGGGCCTGAAGACCCAGTACTTC.

The chain joins TRBV5-5 to TRBJ1-3; D ambiguous. The CDR3 extends over 12 amino acids. Germline V CDR1 and CDR2: SGHKS, YYEKEE (reference sequence). Trimming took 7 bases from V and 0 from J, leaving 5 bases between them. DNA of the CDR3: TGTGCCAGCTACAACTCTGGAAACACCATATATTTT. This gives the protein CASYNSGNTIYF. The full variable domain, completed using reference TRBV5-5 and TRBJ1-3, is DAGVTQSPTHLIKTRGQQVTLRCSPISGHKSVSWYQQVLGQGPQFIFQYYEKEERGRGNFPDRFSARQFPNYSSELNVNALLLGDSALYLCASYNSGNTIYFGEGSWLTVV.

CDR3 loop: CASSPGTGTSTEAFF. CDR3 bases: TGTGCCAGCAGTCCCGGGACAGGGACCTCCACTGAAGCTTTCTTT. This chain links TRBV7-8 with TRBJ1-1; TRBD1 agrees at 9 bases. V trimming: 6 bases; J trimming: 4 bases; junction bases outside the gene matches: 9. The CDR3 spans 15 residues. CDR1 and CDR2 from the germline V gene are SGHVS and FQNEAQ.

The chain carries TRBV19 and TRBJ2-1, with 7 bases lining up with TRBD1. Germline V gene data show CDR1 as LNHDA and CDR2 as SQIVND (reference sequence). The CDR3 loop spans 15 amino acids. Trimming took 4 bases from V and 4 from J; bases not matched to a gene: 7. Written as DNA, the CDR3 is TGTGCCAGTAGTACGCCGGGACAGCTGTACAATGAGCAGTTCTTC. Its protein product is CASSTPGQLYNEQFF. Looking up the rest from reference TRBV19 and TRBJ2-1 gives the full variable domain: DGGITQSPKYLFRKEGQNVTLSCEQNLNHDAMYWYRQDPGQGLRLIYYSQIVNDFQKGDIAEGYSVSREKKESFPLTVTSAQKNPTAFYLCASSTPGQLYNEQFFGPGTRLTVL.

Worth noting for this clone: The sample holds other DNA sequences that translate to the same CDR3. The rearrangement links TRBV5-4 to TRBJ1-1, with D hard to call. The CDR3 is 12 amino acids. Trimming stripped 1 base from V and 4 bases from J, with 5 bases between. Per the germline V gene, CDR1 is SGHNT and CDR2 is YYREEE (reference sequence). CDR3 sequence reads: CASSLRGTEAFF. For the CDR3, the DNA is TGTGCCAGCAGCTTGCGGGGCACTGAAGCTTTCTTT.